These 10 T cell receptor beta chains share one sample of origin, sequenced in a study of CD8+ T cells in alopecia areata. The sequencing template was cDNA reverse transcribed from extracted RNA. Using immunoSEQ multiplex PCR, the repertoire was profiled, and TCRdb retains in-frame clones only, with some absent. The top ten hold roughly a tenth of the sample, which has around 170,000 clones, around 51% seen once. As to treatment: oral pan-JAK inhibitor, 5-10 mg twice daily. The specimen was CD8+ T cells sorted from blood, collected around week 53, from a patient treated with tofacitinib. These receptors were obtained from a human donor with alopecia areata.

This clone was detected only a few times. V and J are TRBV6-5 and TRBJ2-7; TRBD1 matches at 10 bases. The CDR3 loop spans 15 amino acids. Germline V gene data show CDR1 as MNHEY and CDR2 as SVGAGI. V was clipped by 2 bases and J by 0 bases; unmatched bases: 1. CDR3 residues: CASSYGDRGSYEQYF. The CDR3 DNA reads TGTGCCAGCAGTTACGGGGACAGGGGCTCCTACGAGCAGTACTTC.

The chain uses TRBV15 and TRBJ1-3; D gene ambiguous. V lost 0 bases to trimming and J lost 3 bases, with 6 bases between them. The CDR3 totals 14 residues. Germline-derived CDR1 and CDR2 are LNHNV and YYDKDF (reference sequence). The CDR3 is CATSREGVGNTIYF. DNA for the CDR3: TGTGCCACCAGCAGAGAAGGAGTTGGAAACACCATATATTTT.

The gene calls are TRBV5-1 and TRBJ2-3; the match to TRBD2 covers 13 bases. J lost 9 bases, V lost 3 bases, and 7 bases had no gene match. The CDR3 has 15 residues. Germline CDR1 is SGHRS and CDR2 is YFSETQ. CDR3 amino acids: CASSYSGTSGETQYF. CDR3 sequence (DNA): TGCGCCAGCAGCTACTCCGGGACTAGCGGGGAGACGCAGTATTTT.

The chain joins TRBV6-5 to TRBJ2-5, with TRBD1 matching 9 bases. The CDR3 runs to 16 residues. Germline CDR1 MNHEY, CDR2 SVGAGI. V dropped 0 bases and J dropped 4; count of bases not matched to a gene: 6. CDR3 protein: CASSYSTGGGRETQYF. CDR3 nucleotide sequence: TGTGCCAGCAGTTACTCGACAGGGGGAGGCCGAGAGACCCAGTACTTC.

CDR3 amino acids: CASSPSGGEVTDTQYF. In DNA form, the CDR3 reads TGTGCCAGCAGTCCCTCGGGCGGGGAGGTCACAGATACGCAGTATTTT. V gene TRBV27 combines with J gene TRBJ2-3, with a weak D call TRBD2 (6 bases). CDR3 length equals 16 residues. CDR1 and CDR2 from the germline V gene are MNHEY and SMNVEV (reference sequence). Trimming took 5 bases from V and 2 from J, leaving 17 bases between them.

This clone was counted a few times. The chain couples TRBV29-1 to TRBJ2-7, with 11 bases lining up with TRBD1. Germline V gives CDR1 SQVTM, CDR2 ANQGSEA. The CDR3 runs 14 residues. The V and J ends lost 4 bases and 5 bases, in that order; junction bases with no gene match: 7. The DNA of the CDR3 is TGCAGCGTTGTAGGAGGACAGGGGGCTAACGAGCAGTACTTC. The encoded protein is CSVVGGQGANEQYF.

This sequence joins TRBV4-1 and TRBJ1-6, with 11 nucleotides matching TRBD1. This CDR3 contains 19 residues. V lost 3 bases and J lost 1; bases outside the gene matches: 8. Per germline, CDR1 MGHRA and CDR2 YSYEKL. The CDR3 sequence: CASSHRDRGSGSYNSPLHF. CDR3 DNA: TGCGCCAGCAGCCACCGGGACAGGGGGTCGGGGTCCTATAATTCACCCCTCCACTTT.

The table lists this clone with a few counts. The V gene is TRBV30, the J gene TRBJ1-1, with 8 bases aligning to TRBD1. This CDR3 has 12 residues. Germline V gene data show CDR1 as GTSNPN and CDR2 as SVGIG (reference sequence). After removal of 8 bases from V and 4 bases from J, the junction contained 6 bases not matched to a gene. The CDR3 loop is CAGLTGVTEAFF. In nucleotides, the CDR3 is TGTGCCGGATTGACAGGGGTCACTGAAGCTTTCTTT.

This clone was found a few times. This sequence joins TRBV6-4 and TRBJ2-1, with no clear D. This CDR3 has 13 amino acids. V shed 3 bases and J shed 4 bases, with 7 bases lying between them. The germline V gene has CDR1 MRHNA and CDR2 SNTAGT. CDR3 coding DNA: TGTGCCAGCAGTGATCGGCCGTACAATGAGCAGTTCTTC. The encoded protein is CASSDRPYNEQFF.

This clone has more than one count but fewer than ten. The chain carries TRBV29-1 and TRBJ1-1; D remains ambiguous. The CDR3 contains 13 residues. The V and J ends lost 2 bases and 5 bases respectively, with 12 bases between them. Germline lookup yields CDR1 SQVTM and CDR2 ANQGSEA. The CDR3 region is CSVETGEDTEAFF. The CDR3 DNA follows: TGCAGCGTTGAAACCGGGGAGGATACTGAAGCTTTCTTT.